The T cell receptor (beta chain) described here comes from a study of T cell responses to AZD1222 COVID-19 vaccine. Germline V gene lookup returns CDR1 SGHDN and CDR2 FVKESK. CDR3 length: 17 amino acids. After removal of 5 bases from V and 3 bases from J, the junction contained 13 bases not matched to a gene. Here immunoSEQ multiplex PCR was the method, and the copy in TCRdb shows in-frame clones only, minus some. The sample has 110,000 to 150,000 clones, approximately 90% seen once. V and J are TRBV14 and TRBJ1-1; 9 nucleotides agree with TRBD1. The source material was peripheral blood, sampled on day 0 of AZD1222 vaccination. This TCR derives from an adult in good health. The CDR3, as DNA: TGTGCCAGCAGCATGAACGGTGGGACAGGGATCTACACTGAAGCTTTCTTT. Encoded protein: CASSMNGGTGIYTEAFF.